Listed below are T cell receptor beta chains from one sample, sequenced in a study of vaccination and CD4 T cells after COVID-19. TCRdb used MiXCR to reprocess the PCR reads, holding one entry per CDR3 protein. The sample has 10,000 to 15,000 distinct CDR3 sequences, around 67% seen once. Antigens of these TCRs are unknown. The sample taken for sequencing was CD4+ T cells from blood, cultured in vitro. The source is a human donor who had recovered from COVID-19. Each CDR3 is given without its conserved first and last residue.

TRBV2	TRBJ2-1	ASSTGFNEQF
TRBV10-3	TRBJ2-5	AISEGKTQY
TRBV5-1	TRBJ1-2	ASSSTATLNYGYT
TRBV25-1	TRBJ1-5	ASSPKGYDNQPQH
TRBV20-1	TRBJ1-5	SAGNRGLLQPQH
TRBV7-2	TRBJ2-7	ASSRQGAGEQY
TRBV7-9	TRBJ2-1	ASSPRRQERKF
TRBV20-1	TRBJ1-6	SADRGGNSPLH
TRBV7-2	TRBJ1-1	ASSLEFAEAF
TRBV6-5	TRBJ1-5	ASSYSFWGSSNQPQH
TRBV7-9	TRBJ2-7	ASSLGQGAYEQY
TRBV20-1	TRBJ2-7	SAHPAGTPTIVSYEQY
TRBV6-1	TRBJ2-1	ASSVAGGYNEQF
TRBV11-2	TRBJ1-1	ASSFAPNTEAF
TRBV5-1	TRBJ1-1	ASTLGGPNTEAF
TRBV6-1	TRBJ1-1	ASSGTGWGTEAF
TRBV5-6	TRBJ1-1	ASSFRAVRTEAF
TRBV7-9	TRBJ2-7	ASSFGPLYHEQY
TRBV7-3	TRBJ2-2	ASSAAGQANTGELF
TRBV24-1	TRBJ2-1	ATSDLGADRRF
TRBV7-3	TRBJ1-1	ASSFDKNTEAF
TRBV20-1	TRBJ1-1	SAPGPGTANTEAF
TRBV4-1	TRBJ2-7	ASSQGTSLDYEQY
TRBV27	TRBJ1-6	ASSLNSDNSPLH
TRBV24-1	TRBJ2-7	ATSDFPWDSPYEQY
TRBV7-9	TRBJ1-3	ASSLEGTGGNTIY
TRBV20-1	TRBJ2-7	SARKGIGGYEQY
TRBV28	TRBJ2-5	ASRRDSNQETQY
TRBV2	TRBJ1-5	ASTQNDRNQH
TRBV28	TRBJ2-7	ASIPSGRAYEQY
TRBV11-2	TRBJ1-3	ASSSFDREGGHTIY
TRBV20-1	TRBJ1-1	SARPRRDTEAF
TRBV19	TRBJ1-4	ASSIDWRTGGGKKLF
TRBV11-3	TRBJ1-5	ASSKPDRDIYSNQPQH
TRBV18	TRBJ2-4	ASSPVTGGLAKNIQY
TRBV7-3	TRBJ2-2	ASSSRGVNTGELF
TRBV7-2	TRBJ2-1	ASSSLAAGTEQF
TRBV6-1	TRBJ1-5	ASSEPGRSNQPQH
TRBV12-3/TRBV12-4	TRBJ2-1	ASSPPGTGRGNEQF
TRBV2	TRBJ1-2	ASRAPGGYGYT
TRBV20-1	TRBJ2-2	SARAPGGGGELF
TRBV7-2	TRBJ2-2	ASSLNPNTGELF
TRBV7-3	TRBJ2-2	ASSLGARQGGGELF
TRBV19	TRBJ2-2	ASTSGRGGELF
TRBV18	TRBJ1-1	ASRQGTEAF
TRBV18	TRBJ2-7	ASSPGQSSYEQY
TRBV5-1	TRBJ2-1	ASSLPSGNNEQF
TRBV6-1	TRBJ1-1	ASINPGTPGAF
TRBV20-1	TRBJ1-2	SARDGGTHYGYT
TRBV7-9	TRBJ2-2	ASRTTGGFDGELF
TRBV6-1	TRBJ2-5	ASSEDRAQTQY
TRBV7-9	TRBJ1-2	ASSIGTQLGYT
TRBV19	TRBJ1-6	ASSMTGIPYNSPLH
TRBV7-9	TRBJ2-7	ASSPQASEQY
TRBV28	TRBJ2-7	ASSFGRYEQY
TRBV29-1	TRBJ1-1	SADRDRKNTEAF
TRBV12-3/TRBV12-4	TRBJ1-1	ASSLQQGVRNAEAF
TRBV18	TRBJ1-1	ASSPVMDTNTEAF
TRBV27	TRBJ1-6	ASSSRQGTYNSPLH
TRBV7-2	TRBJ2-2	ASSARQSGGADTGELF